The 27 T cell receptor beta chains below were found in one sample sequenced in a study of blood T cell repertoires in COVID-19. The protocol was immunoSEQ multiplex PCR, while the TCRdb copy is restricted to in-frame clones and leaves out a portion. This table holds about 380,000 clones, about four fifths found once. What was sequenced was peripheral blood. Source of these receptors: a human donor with acute or convalescent COVID-19. The donor label of this sample is uncertain.

The chain recombines TRBV5-1 with TRBJ2-5; D unresolved. Germline assignment: CDR1 SGHRS and CDR2 YFSETQ. Trimming took off 0 bases at V and 2 bases at J, with 8 bases between the two ends. This CDR3 has 14 amino acids. CDR3 bases: TGCGCCAGCAGCTTGGGGGTACAGCAAGAGACCCAGTACTTC. Amino acid sequence: CASSLGVQQETQYF.

The CDR3 loop reads CASSLGGRDPDTQYF. As DNA, the CDR3 is TGTGCCAGCAGTTTGGGTGGACGGGATCCGGATACGCAGTATTTT. The genes are TRBV27 and TRBJ2-3, with D perhaps TRBD2 (5 bases). This CDR3 has 15 amino acids. Germline V gene lookup returns CDR1 MNHEY and CDR2 SMNVEV (reference sequence). Trimming took 3 bases from V and 6 from J, leaving 16 bases between them.

J is TRBJ1-2 and V is TRBV7-9; TRBD1 is a possible D gene (5 bases). This CDR3 contains 19 residues. Germline CDR1 and CDR2: SEHNR and FQNEAQ (reference sequence). Between the trimmed V and J ends, which lost 4 bases and 4 bases, there was a span of 28 bases. In nucleotides, the CDR3 is TGTGCCAGCAGCTCCTCCGTGATGACACGAGGGACTACTCTCTATGGCTACACCTTC. It specifies CASSSSVMTRGTTLYGYTF. Together with reference TRBV7-9 and TRBJ1-2, the CDR3 gives the full variable domain: DTGVSQNPRHKITKRGQNVTFRCDPISEHNRLYWYRQTLGQGPEFLTYFQNEAQLEKSRLLSDRFSAERPKGSFSTLEIQRTEQGDSAMYLCASSSSVMTRGTTLYGYTFGSGTRLTVV.

This clone was picked up one time. Written as DNA, the CDR3 is TGTGCCAGCAGCGCCCGGGCTCTGGCGGGGGGCACAGATACGCAGTATTTT. Translating gives CASSARALAGGTDTQYF. This chain links TRBV3-1 (or the pseudogene TRBV3-2) with TRBJ2-3, with 7 bases matching TRBD2. This CDR3 has 17 amino acids. Per the germline V gene, CDR1 is LGHDT and CDR2 is YNNKEL (reference sequence). V lost 5 bases and J lost 1; bases outside the gene matches: 12.

The chain joins TRBV6-4 to TRBJ1-5; a possible D gene is TRBD1 (6 bases). The V gene lost 6 bases and the J gene lost 0 bases, with 30 bases spanning the gap. From germline, CDR1 is MRHNA and CDR2 SNTAGT. The CDR3 totals 21 residues. The CDR3 protein is CASRDLAWGRVRGASNQPQHF. In DNA form, the CDR3 reads TGTGCCAGCAGGGACCTAGCTTGGGGCAGGGTTCGGGGGGCTAGCAATCAGCCCCAGCATTTT.

V usage is TRBV2 and J usage is TRBJ1-1; the match to TRBD1 covers 8 bases. Unmatched junction bases numbered 9, after V lost 6 bases and J lost 6 bases. Germline lookup yields CDR1 SNHLY and CDR2 FYNNEI. The CDR3 has 14 amino acids. CDR3 nucleotide sequence: TGTGCCAGCAGAGCCGAAACAGGGGGATCTGAAGCTTTCTTT. Its protein product is CASRAETGGSEAFF.

The chain has TRBV7-9 and TRBJ1-6; D remains unclear. The CDR3 has 15 residues. V was pared by 5 bases and J by 7 bases, with 15 bases between. The germline V gene encodes CDR1 SEHNR and CDR2 FQNEAQ (reference sequence). The CDR3 here is CASSPGLPENSPLHF. The CDR3, as DNA: TGTGCCAGCAGCCCTGGCCTGCCCGAAAATTCACCCCTCCACTTT.

This chain links TRBV15 with TRBJ1-5; 9 bases map to TRBD1. Germline V gives CDR1 LNHNV, CDR2 YYDKDF (reference sequence). V dropped 0 bases and J dropped 7; count of bases not matched to a gene: 7. The CDR3 runs 16 residues. The CDR3 loop reads CATSRDPGTGIQPQHF. As DNA, the CDR3 is TGTGCCACCAGCAGAGATCCTGGGACAGGGATCCAGCCCCAGCATTTT.

The genes are TRBV30 and TRBJ1-2; 7 nucleotides line up with TRBD1. Germline V gene data show CDR1 as GTSNPN and CDR2 as SVGIG (reference sequence). J gave up 7 bases and V 3 bases, and 5 bases lay outside the gene matches. CDR3 length equals 12 residues. CDR3 residues: CAWSWQGGGYTF. The CDR3 nucleotides read TGTGCCTGGAGCTGGCAGGGGGGTGGCTACACCTTC.

This sequence joins TRBV10-2 and TRBJ1-1; unclear D gene. The CDR3 is 13 amino acids. The V end was cut by 5 bases, the J end by 8 bases, with 15 bases between. CDR1 WSHSY and CDR2 SAAADI come from the germline V gene. The CDR3 nucleotides are TGCGCCAGCAGTACCCCCCCCTACAGAGAAGCTTTCTTT. Translated, it gives CASSTPPYREAFF.

V gene TRBV6-5 combines with J gene TRBJ1-1; tentative D call: TRBD1 (6 bases). This CDR3 comprises 15 residues. Germline V CDR1 and CDR2: MNHEY, SVGAGI. Deletions cut 6 bases from V and 1 base from J, with 15 bases between. This CDR3 reads CASRRATGRNTEAFF. The DNA for the CDR3 is TGTGCCAGCAGACGAGCCACAGGGAGGAACACTGAAGCTTTCTTT.

The rearrangement uses TRBV4-1 and TRBJ2-5; 10 bases align to TRBD2. The CDR3 extends over 15 amino acids. Germline values: CDR1 MGHRA, CDR2 YSYEKL. J was trimmed by 5 bases and V by 1 base; bases with no gene match: 4. DNA of the CDR3: TGCGCCAGCAGCCAAGCAGTAGCGGGAGGTGAGACCCAGTACTTC. It is translated as CASSQAVAGGETQYF.

The J gene is TRBJ2-7, the V gene TRBV18; 7 bases are shared with TRBD2. Germline CDR1 and CDR2: KGHSH and LQKENI. After removal of 2 bases from V and 0 bases from J, the junction contained 13 bases not matched to a gene. The CDR3 totals 18 residues. The CDR3 loop reads CASSPTSPQRDLSYEQYF. DNA for the CDR3: TGTGCCAGCTCACCAACTTCCCCCCAGCGGGACCTCTCCTACGAGCAGTACTTC.

The table lists this clone with a count of one. The rearrangement links TRBV18 to TRBJ1-3; D uncertain. Germline V CDR1 and CDR2: KGHSH, LQKENI. There are 15 residues in the CDR3. V was cut by 4 bases and J by 3 bases, with 13 bases left in between. The CDR3 region is CASSLNPRNGNTIYF. CDR3 nucleotides: TGTGCCAGCTCACTAAACCCCAGGAATGGAAACACCATATATTTT.

V and J are TRBV18 and TRBJ2-1, with D possibly being TRBD2 (5 bases). Trimming removed 3 bases from V and 5 bases from J, with 5 bases in between. CDR1 and CDR2 (germline): KGHSH, LQKENI. The CDR3 is made up of 12 amino acids. The CDR3 sequence: CASSPGNNEQFF. CDR3 bases: TGTGCCAGCTCACCCGGGAACAATGAGCAGTTCTTC.

The chain carries TRBV10-3 and TRBJ2-7; 10 bases are a match to TRBD1. J gave up 4 bases and V 7 bases, and 7 bases lay outside the gene matches. CDR1 ENHRY and CDR2 SYGVKD come from the germline V gene. The CDR3 totals 14 residues. CDR3 loop: CAIKAGTGVYEQYF. The CDR3 DNA is TGTGCCATCAAGGCCGGGACAGGGGTTTACGAGCAGTACTTC.

The table lists this clone with a few counts. The rearrangement uses TRBV2 and TRBJ1-6; perhaps TRBD1 as D (5 bases). V was shortened by 4 bases and J by 8 bases, with 15 bases between the two germline ends. This CDR3 has 15 amino acids. Germline V gene data show CDR1 as SNHLY and CDR2 as FYNNEI. CDR3: CASSVLPGLDSPLHF. The CDR3 DNA sequence: TGTGCCAGCAGTGTACTTCCAGGGCTTGATTCACCCCTCCACTTT.

V is TRBV7-6 and J is TRBJ2-7, with TRBD1 identical over 8 bases. The CDR3 contains 16 residues. CDR1 is SGHVS and CDR2 is FNYEAQ in the germline V gene. The ends lost 0 bases at V and 5 bases at J; junction bases unmatched: 9. The CDR3 protein is CASSLATGTGGNEQYF. CDR3 in DNA: TGTGCCAGCAGCTTAGCTACCGGGACAGGCGGCAACGAGCAGTACTTC. Using reference TRBV7-6 and TRBJ2-7 for the parts outside the CDR3, the full variable domain is GAGVSQSPRYKVTKRGQDVALRCDPISGHVSLYWYRQALGQGPEFLTYFNYEAQQDKSGLPNDRFSAERPEGSISTLTIQRTEQRDSAMYRCASSLATGTGGNEQYFGPGTRLTVT.

The chain couples TRBV5-5 to TRBJ2-7; tentative D call: TRBD2 (6 bases). Germline V gives CDR1 SGHKS, CDR2 YYEKEE (reference sequence). Trimming stripped 5 bases from V and 0 bases from J, with 18 bases between. There are 16 residues in the CDR3. CDR3 bases: TGTGCCAGCAGTGGGGTCGAGGGACTCAGCTCCTACGAGCAGTACTTC. It codes for CASSGVEGLSSYEQYF.

This chain connects TRBV24-1 to TRBJ2-5; 10 bases match TRBD1. Per germline, CDR1 KGHDR and CDR2 SFDVKD. V trimming: 4 bases; J trimming: 5 bases; junction bases outside the gene matches: 6. There are 15 residues in the CDR3. CDR3 sequence: CATSETGTGDETQYF. The CDR3 DNA follows: TGTGCCACCAGTGAAACCGGGACAGGGGATGAGACCCAGTACTTC.

The V gene is TRBV7-2, the J gene TRBJ1-2; D gene ambiguous. Trimming removed 0 bases from V and 8 bases from J, with 16 bases in between. This CDR3 region has 15 residues. Germline-derived CDR1 and CDR2 are SGHTA and FQGNSA. The CDR3 here is CASSLAPAAYWGYTF. Here the CDR3 DNA reads TGTGCCAGCAGCTTAGCACCAGCAGCGTATTGGGGCTACACCTTC. Full variable domain (missing parts from reference TRBV7-2 and TRBJ1-2): GAGVSQSPSNKVTEKGKDVELRCDPISGHTALYWYRQSLGQGLEFLIYFQGNSAPDKSGLPSDRFSAERTGGSVSTLTIQRTQQEDSAVYLCASSLAPAAYWGYTFGSGTRLTVV.

J is TRBJ1-5 and V is TRBV19; 7 bases fit TRBD1. Germline V gene lookup returns CDR1 LNHDA and CDR2 SQIVND (reference sequence). The CDR3 consists of 16 residues. The junction had 8 bases not matched to a gene; V was cut back by 2 bases and J by 4 bases. CDR3 sequence reads: CASSIRGQRRNQPQHF. The CDR3 DNA reads TGTGCCAGTAGTATAAGGGGACAGCGCAGGAATCAGCCCCAGCATTTT.

This rearrangement joins TRBV6-2 or TRBV6-3 to TRBJ1-2; TRBD1 aligns across 8 bases. The germline gives CDR1 MNHEY, CDR2 SVGEGT. This CDR3 has 13 residues. The V gene end was trimmed by 6 bases and the J gene end by 6 bases; junction bases not matched to a gene: 6. The CDR3 sequence is CASSPGQVNGYTF. In nucleotides, the CDR3 is TGTGCCAGCAGCCCGGGACAGGTCAATGGCTACACCTTC.

The chain joins TRBV5-1 to TRBJ2-5; 9 nucleotides line up with TRBD1. Trimming at V came to 5 bases and at J to 9 bases, leaving 11 bases not matched to a gene. The germline gives CDR1 SGHRS, CDR2 YFSETQ. CDR3 size: 14 residues. The CDR3 protein is CASSRGQGRGAQYF. In DNA form, the CDR3 reads TGCGCCAGCAGTCGGGGACAGGGACGAGGGGCCCAGTACTTC.

The chain employs TRBV28 and TRBJ2-5; unclear D gene. Trimming took off 4 bases at V and 6 bases at J, with 12 bases between the two ends. The CDR3 contains 13 residues. Germline V gives CDR1 MDHEN, CDR2 SYDVKM. This CDR3 is CASSYRVSQTQYF. The CDR3 coding sequence is TGTGCCAGCAGTTACCGGGTTTCGCAGACCCAGTACTTC.

The chain carries TRBV11-2 and TRBJ2-3; a weak D match, TRBD2 (5 bases). The germline CDR1 and CDR2 sequences are SGHAT and FQNNGV. Trimming removed 7 bases from V and 10 bases from J, with 18 bases in between. The CDR3 covers 13 residues. The CDR3 protein is CASTQRRRSAQYF. DNA of the CDR3: TGTGCCAGCACCCAGCGGCGACGCAGTGCGCAGTATTTT.

This sequence joins TRBV2 and TRBJ1-3; possibly TRBD1 for D (6 bases). Trimming shortened V by 6 bases and J by 0 bases, and 12 bases separated the two germline ends. The length of the CDR3 is 15 residues. CDR1 and CDR2 from the germline V gene are SNHLY and FYNNEI. CDR3 sequence reads: CASRRLDSSGNTIYF. The CDR3 nucleotides read TGTGCCAGCAGGAGATTGGACAGCTCTGGAAACACCATATATTTT.